This T cell receptor beta chain was captured in a study of blood T cell repertoires in COVID-19. About the study: Donors in the United States, Italy and Spain gave samples during acute or convalescent COVID-19.

Using immunoSEQ multiplex PCR, the repertoire was profiled, and TCRdb retains in-frame clones only, with some absent. Among around 72,000 clones listed, 75% to 90% were seen once. This clone occurred a few times. Sequencing input: peripheral blood. The sequence came from a woman aged 80 or older with acute or convalescent COVID-19.

As DNA, the CDR3 is TGTGCCAGCAGCTTGAAAGGGGGCAATCAGCCCCAGCATTTT. Its protein is CASSLKGGNQPQHF. The chain links TRBV5-6 to TRBJ1-5, with D maybe TRBD1 (5 bases). Looked up from germline, CDR1 is SGHDT and CDR2 is YYEEEE. There are 14 residues in the CDR3. The V gene lost 1 base and the J gene lost 2 bases, with 7 bases spanning the gap.